This T cell receptor (beta chain) was sequenced in a study of regulatory T cells in long-lasting Graves disease. Time point meaning: persistent/refractory GD, antithyroid drugs over 5 years with positive TRAb. PBMC-extracted RNA yielded the TCR library. The V gene lost 1 base and the J gene lost 8 bases, with 8 bases spanning the gap. Germline V CDR1 and CDR2: DFQATT, SNEGSKA (reference sequence). This CDR3 has 11 amino acids. CDR3 regions were amplified by Arm-PCR using iRepertoire HTBI primers to build TCR beta libraries. One entry per CDR3 protein results from TCRdb running MiXCR on the multiplex PCR reads. The profile shows 310,000 or so distinct CDR3 sequences, roughly 21% of them singletons.

The V gene is TRBV20-1, the J gene TRBJ1-2; D remains unclear. Sample: peripheral blood mononuclear cells (PBMCs), taken when the disease was refractory, from a patient treated with antithyroid drugs. The source of this sequence is a female donor with Graves disease. The DNA for the CDR3 is TGCAGTGCTAGAGGGGTCGGCGGCTACACCTTC. It specifies CSARGVGGYTF.